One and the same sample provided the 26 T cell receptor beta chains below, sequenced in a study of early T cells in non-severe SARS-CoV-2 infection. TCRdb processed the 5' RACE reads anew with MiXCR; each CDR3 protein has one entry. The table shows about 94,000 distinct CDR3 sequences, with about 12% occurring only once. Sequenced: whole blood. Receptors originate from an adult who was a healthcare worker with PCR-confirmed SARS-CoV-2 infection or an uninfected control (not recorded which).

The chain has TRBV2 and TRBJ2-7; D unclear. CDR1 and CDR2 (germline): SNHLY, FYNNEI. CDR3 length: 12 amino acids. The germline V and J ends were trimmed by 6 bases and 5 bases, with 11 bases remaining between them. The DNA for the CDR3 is TGTGCCAGCAGCCAAAACGTGGACGAGCAGTACTTC. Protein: CASSQNVDEQYF. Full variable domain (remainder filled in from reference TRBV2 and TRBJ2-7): EPEVTQTPSHQVTQMGQEVILRCVPISNHLYFYWYRQILGQKVEFLVSFYNNEISEKSEIFDDQFSVERPDGSNFTLKIRSTKLEDSAMYFCASSQNVDEQYFGPGTRLTVT.

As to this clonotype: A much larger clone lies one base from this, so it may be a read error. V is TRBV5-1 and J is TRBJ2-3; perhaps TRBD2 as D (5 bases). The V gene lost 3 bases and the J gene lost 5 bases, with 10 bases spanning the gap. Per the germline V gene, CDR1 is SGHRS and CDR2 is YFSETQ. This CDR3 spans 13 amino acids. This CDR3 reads CASSSWTLDTQYF. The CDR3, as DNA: TGCGCCAGCAGCTCCTGGACTTTAGATACGCAGTATTTT.

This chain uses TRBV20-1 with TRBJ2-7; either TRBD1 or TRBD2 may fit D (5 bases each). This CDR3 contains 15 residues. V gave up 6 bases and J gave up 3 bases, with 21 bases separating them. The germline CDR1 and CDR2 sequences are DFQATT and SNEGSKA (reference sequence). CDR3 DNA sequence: TGCAGTGCCATACCCGGGGCGGACCCCCGCTACGAGCAGTACTTC. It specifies CSAIPGADPRYEQYF.

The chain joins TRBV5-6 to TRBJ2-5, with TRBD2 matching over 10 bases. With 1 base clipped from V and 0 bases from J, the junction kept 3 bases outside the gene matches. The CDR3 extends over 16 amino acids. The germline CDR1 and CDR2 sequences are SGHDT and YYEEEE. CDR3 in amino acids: CASSLTSGAYQETQYF. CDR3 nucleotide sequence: TGTGCCAGCAGCTTGACTAGCGGGGCCTACCAAGAGACCCAGTACTTC.

The CDR3 protein is CSAIREWSEQYF. The CDR3 nucleotides read TGCAGTGCTATTCGAGAGTGGAGCGAGCAGTACTTC. V gene TRBV20-1 combines with J gene TRBJ2-7; D not certain. V lost 4 bases and J 6 bases, leaving 13 bases between the germline ends. Germline V CDR1 and CDR2: DFQATT, SNEGSKA (reference sequence). The CDR3 loop spans 12 amino acids.

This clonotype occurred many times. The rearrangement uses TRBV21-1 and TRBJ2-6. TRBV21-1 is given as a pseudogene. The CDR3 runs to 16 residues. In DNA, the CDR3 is TGTGCCAGCAGCGAAAGACGAACCTCTGGGGCCAACGTCCTGACTTTC. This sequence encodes CASSERRTSGANVLTF.

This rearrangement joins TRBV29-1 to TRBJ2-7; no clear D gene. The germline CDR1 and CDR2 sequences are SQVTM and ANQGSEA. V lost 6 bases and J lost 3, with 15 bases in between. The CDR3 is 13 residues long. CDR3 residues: CSVEQTDDYEQYF. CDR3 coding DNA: TGCAGCGTCGAACAAACGGACGACTACGAGCAGTACTTC.

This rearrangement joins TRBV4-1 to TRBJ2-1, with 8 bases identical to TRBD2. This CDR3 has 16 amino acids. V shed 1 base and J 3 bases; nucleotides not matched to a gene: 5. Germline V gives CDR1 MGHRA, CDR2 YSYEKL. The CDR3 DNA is TGCGCCAGCAGCCAAGGCCCAGCGGGGGTCTACAATGAGCAGTTCTTC. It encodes CASSQGPAGVYNEQFF.

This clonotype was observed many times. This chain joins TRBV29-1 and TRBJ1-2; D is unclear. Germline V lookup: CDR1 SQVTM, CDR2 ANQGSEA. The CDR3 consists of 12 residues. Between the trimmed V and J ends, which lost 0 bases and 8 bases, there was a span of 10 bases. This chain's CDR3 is CSVEDHAGGYTF. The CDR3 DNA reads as TGCAGCGTTGAAGATCACGCCGGGGGCTACACCTTC.

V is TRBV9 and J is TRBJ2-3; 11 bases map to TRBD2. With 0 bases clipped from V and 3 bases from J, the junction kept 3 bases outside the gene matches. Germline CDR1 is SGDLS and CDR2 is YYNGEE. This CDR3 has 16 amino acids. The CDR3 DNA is TGTGCCAGCAGCGTAGCTAGCGGGGGGCTGACAGATACGCAGTATTTT. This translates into CASSVASGGLTDTQYF.

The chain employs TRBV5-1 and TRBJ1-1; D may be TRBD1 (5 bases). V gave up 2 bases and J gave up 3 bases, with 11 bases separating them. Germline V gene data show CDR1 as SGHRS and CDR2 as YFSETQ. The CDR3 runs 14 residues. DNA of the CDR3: TGCGCCAGCAGCTTACACGGGGCGGACACTGAAGCTTTCTTT. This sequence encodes CASSLHGADTEAFF.

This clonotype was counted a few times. CDR3 residues: CASSLNGQGFNSPLHF. The CDR3 coding sequence is TGTGCCAGCAGCCTGAATGGACAGGGGTTTAACTCACCCCTCCACTTT. The gene calls are TRBV11-2 and TRBJ1-6; TRBD1 matches 9 bases. Trimming removed 5 bases from V and 10 bases from J; junction bases left unmatched: 12. The length of the CDR3 is 16 residues. CDR1 is SGHAT, CDR2 FQNNGV, per germline. The whole variable domain, filled in from reference TRBV11-2 and TRBJ1-6, reads EAGVAQSPRYKIIEKRQSVAFWCNPISGHATLYWYQQILGQGPKLLIQFQNNGVVDDSQLPKDRFSAERLKGVDSTLKIQPAKLEDSAVYLCASSLNGQGFNSPLHFGNGTRLTVT.

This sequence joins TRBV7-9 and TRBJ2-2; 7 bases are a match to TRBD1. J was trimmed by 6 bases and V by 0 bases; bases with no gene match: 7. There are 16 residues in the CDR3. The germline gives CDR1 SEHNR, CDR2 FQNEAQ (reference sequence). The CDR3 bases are TGTGCCAGCAGCTTAGCACAGGGGAGTTATGCCGGGGAGCTGTTTTTT. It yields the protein CASSLAQGSYAGELFF.

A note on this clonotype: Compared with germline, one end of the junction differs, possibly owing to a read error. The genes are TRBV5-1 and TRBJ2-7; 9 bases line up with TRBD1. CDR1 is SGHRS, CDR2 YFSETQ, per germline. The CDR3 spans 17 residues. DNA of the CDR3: TGCGTCAGCAGCTTGGACTTCCGGGACAGGGTAGGACGGGAGCAGTACTTC. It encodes CVSSLDFRDRVGREQYF.

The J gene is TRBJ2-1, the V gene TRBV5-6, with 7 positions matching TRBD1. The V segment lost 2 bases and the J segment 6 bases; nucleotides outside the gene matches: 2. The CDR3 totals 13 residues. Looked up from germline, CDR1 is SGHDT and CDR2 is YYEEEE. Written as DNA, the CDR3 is TGTGCCAGCAGCTTAACAGGGGCCAATGAGCAGTTCTTC. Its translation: CASSLTGANEQFF.

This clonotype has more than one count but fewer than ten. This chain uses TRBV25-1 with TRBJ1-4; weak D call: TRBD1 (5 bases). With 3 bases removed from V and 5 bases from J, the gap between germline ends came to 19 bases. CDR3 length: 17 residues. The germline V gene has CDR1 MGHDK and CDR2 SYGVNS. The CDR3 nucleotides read TGTGCCAGCAGTGATTCATCCCGCGGGACGTCAAATGAAAAACTGTTTTTT. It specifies CASSDSSRGTSNEKLFF.

For the CDR3, the DNA is TGTGCCAGCAGCCACGGAAACACCATATATTTT. Its translation is CASSHGNTIYF. The genes are TRBV3-1 and TRBJ1-3; D gene unclear. Germline CDR1 LGHDT, CDR2 YNNKEL (reference sequence). The CDR3 covers 11 residues. Deletions cut 3 bases from V and 4 bases from J, with 1 base between.

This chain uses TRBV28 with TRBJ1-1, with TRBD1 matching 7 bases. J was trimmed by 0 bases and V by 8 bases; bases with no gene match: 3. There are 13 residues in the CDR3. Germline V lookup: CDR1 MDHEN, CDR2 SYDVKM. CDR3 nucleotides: TGTGCCAGCCGGGACAGATTGAACACTGAAGCTTTCTTT. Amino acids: CASRDRLNTEAFF.

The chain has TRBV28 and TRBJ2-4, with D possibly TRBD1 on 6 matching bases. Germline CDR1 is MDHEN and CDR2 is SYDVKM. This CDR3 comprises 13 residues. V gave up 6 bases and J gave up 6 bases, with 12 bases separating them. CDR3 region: CASRGTWVNIQYF. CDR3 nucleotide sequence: TGTGCCAGCAGAGGGACATGGGTAAACATTCAGTACTTC.

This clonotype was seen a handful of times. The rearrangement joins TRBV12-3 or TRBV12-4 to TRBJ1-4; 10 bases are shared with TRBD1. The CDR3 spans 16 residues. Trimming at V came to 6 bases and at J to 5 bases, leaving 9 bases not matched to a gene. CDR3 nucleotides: TGTGCCAGCAGAAAGACAGGGGGCATAGGGAATGAAAAACTGTTTTTT. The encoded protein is CASRKTGGIGNEKLFF.

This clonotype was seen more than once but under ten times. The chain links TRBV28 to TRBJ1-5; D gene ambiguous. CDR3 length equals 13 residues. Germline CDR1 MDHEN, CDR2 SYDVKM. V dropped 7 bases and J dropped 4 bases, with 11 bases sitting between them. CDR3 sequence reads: CASNPRRNQPQHF. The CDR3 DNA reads TGTGCCAGCAACCCTCGGCGGAATCAGCCCCAGCATTTT.

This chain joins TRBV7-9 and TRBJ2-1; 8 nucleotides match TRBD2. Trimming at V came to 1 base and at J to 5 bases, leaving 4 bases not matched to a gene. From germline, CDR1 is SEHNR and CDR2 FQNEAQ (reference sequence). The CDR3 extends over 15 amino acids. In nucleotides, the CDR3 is TGTGCCAGCAGCTTAGTGGGACTAGGAGACAATGAGCAGTTCTTC. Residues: CASSLVGLGDNEQFF.

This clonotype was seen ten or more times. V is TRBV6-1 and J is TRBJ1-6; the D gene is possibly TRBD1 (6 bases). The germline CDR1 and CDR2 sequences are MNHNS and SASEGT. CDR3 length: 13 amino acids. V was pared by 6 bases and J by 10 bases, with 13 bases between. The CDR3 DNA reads TGTGCCAGCAGGGAGAGGGGGGGATCACCCCTCCACTTT. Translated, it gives CASRERGGSPLHF.

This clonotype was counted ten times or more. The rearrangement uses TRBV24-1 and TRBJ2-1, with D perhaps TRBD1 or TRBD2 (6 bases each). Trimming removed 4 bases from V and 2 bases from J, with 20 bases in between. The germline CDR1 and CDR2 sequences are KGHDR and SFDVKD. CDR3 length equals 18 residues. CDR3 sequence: CATSDPTEGGIAYNEQFF. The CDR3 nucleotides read TGTGCCACCAGTGACCCCACCGAAGGGGGGATCGCCTACAATGAGCAGTTCTTC.

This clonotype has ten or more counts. The CDR3 reads CASSQGPSEQFF. In DNA form, the CDR3 reads TGTGCCAGCAGCCAGGGCCCGAGTGAGCAGTTCTTC. This chain uses TRBV7-8 with TRBJ2-1, with D maybe TRBD1 (5 bases). Deletions cut 5 bases from V and 9 bases from J, with 11 bases between. The germline V gene encodes CDR1 SGHVS and CDR2 FQNEAQ. CDR3 length equals 12 residues.

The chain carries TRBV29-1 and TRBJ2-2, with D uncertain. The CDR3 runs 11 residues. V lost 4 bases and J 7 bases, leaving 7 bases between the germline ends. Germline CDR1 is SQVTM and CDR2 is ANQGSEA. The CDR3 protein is CSVAVIGELFF. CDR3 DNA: TGCAGCGTTGCTGTGATCGGGGAGCTGTTTTTT.